This TCR beta chain stems from a study of blood T cell repertoires in COVID-19. The CDR3 contains 12 residues. CDR1 is SQVTM and CDR2 is ANQGSEA in the germline V gene. V dropped 6 bases and J dropped 6 bases, with 14 bases sitting between them. The authors' processing: Amplifying reference gene primers gave estimates of nucleated cell counts. The assay was immunoSEQ multiplex PCR, and TCRdb's table has in-frame clones only and misses some. V and J calls and clone size are copied from that table; D and trimming were computed from the DNA. Of roughly 100,000 clones in the sample, approximately 80% were seen once.

The rearrangement joins TRBV29-1 to TRBJ1-2; possible D gene TRBD1, 5 bases. Material for sequencing was peripheral blood. The clonotype originates from a human donor in a cohort sampled during active or convalescent COVID-19. CDR3 nucleotides: TGCAGCGTCCCAAGGGGTCGGGATGGCTACACCTTC. Translating gives CSVPRGRDGYTF.